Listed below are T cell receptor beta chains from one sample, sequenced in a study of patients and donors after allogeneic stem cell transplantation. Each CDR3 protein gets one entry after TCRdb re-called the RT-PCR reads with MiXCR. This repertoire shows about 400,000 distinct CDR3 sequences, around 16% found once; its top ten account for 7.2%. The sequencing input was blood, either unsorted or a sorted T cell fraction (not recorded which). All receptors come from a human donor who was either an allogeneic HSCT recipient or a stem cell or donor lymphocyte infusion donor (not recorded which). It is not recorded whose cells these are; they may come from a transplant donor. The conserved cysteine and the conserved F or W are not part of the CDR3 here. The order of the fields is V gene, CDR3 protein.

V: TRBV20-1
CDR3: SAPTAGALNQPQH

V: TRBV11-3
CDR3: ASSLRGAGEQY

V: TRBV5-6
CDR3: ASTYGTGTQY

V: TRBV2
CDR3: ASSRRRANEQF

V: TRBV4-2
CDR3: ASSQEGQPSTDTQY

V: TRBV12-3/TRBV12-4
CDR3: ASRDSTTGEETQY

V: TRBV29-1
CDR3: SVLRILNTEAF

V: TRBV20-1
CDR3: SARRLAESTDTQY

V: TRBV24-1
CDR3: ATSDLGDSRTDTQY

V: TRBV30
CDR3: AWSATRGFNSPLH

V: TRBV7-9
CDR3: ASSFLGGVNTEAF

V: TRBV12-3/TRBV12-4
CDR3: ASSSSLTEQY

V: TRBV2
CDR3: ASSARDRYSNQPQH

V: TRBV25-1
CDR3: ASSEYRGNEQF

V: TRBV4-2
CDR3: ASSPSQREVHTGELF

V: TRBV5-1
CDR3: ASSTTSGMKGSPLH

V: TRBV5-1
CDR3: ASSLGRGQDNQPQH

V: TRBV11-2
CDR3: ASRPFEGSHETQY

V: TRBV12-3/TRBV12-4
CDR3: ASSFGTGRGQPQH

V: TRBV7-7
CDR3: ASSPGLAGGRTGELF

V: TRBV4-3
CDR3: ASSPEGATNEKLF

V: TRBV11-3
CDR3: ASRLGTGGLETQY

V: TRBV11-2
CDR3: ASSLVGTSGTFGELF

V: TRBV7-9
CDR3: ASSLGTYEQY

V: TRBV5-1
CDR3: ASSLVVPPDEQY

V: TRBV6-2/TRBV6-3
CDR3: ASRDGFYEQY

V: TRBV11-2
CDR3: ASSPGLFRYEQY

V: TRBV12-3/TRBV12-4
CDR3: ASSLGQTYGYT

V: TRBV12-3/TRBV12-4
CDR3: ASSHRRARNTEAF

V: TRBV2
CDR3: ASTQDSRRLGEQY

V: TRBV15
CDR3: ATSRERGTAEQF

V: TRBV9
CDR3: ASSVDPTLYGYT

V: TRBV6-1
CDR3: ASSPPTGTEAF

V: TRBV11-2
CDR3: ASSQQAPGLAGLYNEQF

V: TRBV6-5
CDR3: ASSYGRGGGQPQH

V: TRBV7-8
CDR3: ASSLAQGGTGELF

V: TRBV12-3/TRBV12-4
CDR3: ASTPRDNSYEQY

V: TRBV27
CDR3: ASSIGAPQGTDTQY

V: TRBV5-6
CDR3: ASSQRYRATGELF

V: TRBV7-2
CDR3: SSSLVGQGSSQPQH

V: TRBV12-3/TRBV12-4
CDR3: ASSENSGKIYEQY

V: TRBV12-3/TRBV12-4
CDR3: ASSFQPAHEQF

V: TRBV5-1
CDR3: ASSSPGLADTQY

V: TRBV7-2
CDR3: ASSYRGFEQF

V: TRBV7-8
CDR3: ASSVLRYSNQPQH

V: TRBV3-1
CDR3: ASSQDQQRDTQY

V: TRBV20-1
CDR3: SASRPPKRREQF

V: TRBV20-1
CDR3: SPGPSNTEAF

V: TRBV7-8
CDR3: ASSSLAGGYTGELF

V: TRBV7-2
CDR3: ASSPGGSETQY

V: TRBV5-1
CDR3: ASSSGGTGGNEQF

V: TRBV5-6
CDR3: ASSFWRSEQY

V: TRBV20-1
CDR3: SAEGDRGLWNTEAF